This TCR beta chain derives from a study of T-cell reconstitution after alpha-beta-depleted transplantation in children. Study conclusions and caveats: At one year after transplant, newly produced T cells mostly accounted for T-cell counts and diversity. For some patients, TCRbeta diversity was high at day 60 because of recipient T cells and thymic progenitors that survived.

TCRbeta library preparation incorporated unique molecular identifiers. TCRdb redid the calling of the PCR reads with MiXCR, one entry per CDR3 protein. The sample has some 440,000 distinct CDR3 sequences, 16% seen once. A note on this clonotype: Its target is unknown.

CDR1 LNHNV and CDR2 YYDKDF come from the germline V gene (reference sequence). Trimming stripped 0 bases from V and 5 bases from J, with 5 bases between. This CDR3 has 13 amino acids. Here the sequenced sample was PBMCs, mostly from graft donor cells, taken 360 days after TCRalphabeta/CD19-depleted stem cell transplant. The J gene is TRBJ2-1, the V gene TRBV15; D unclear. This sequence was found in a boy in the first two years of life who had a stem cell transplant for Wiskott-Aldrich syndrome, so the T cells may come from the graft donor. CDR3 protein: CATSREVDNEQFF. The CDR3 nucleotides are TGTGCCACCAGCAGAGAAGTTGACAATGAGCAGTTCTTC.